This T cell receptor beta chain was retrieved from a study of blood T cell repertoires in COVID-19. Study-wide context: The origin of the acute and convalescent COVID-19 samples was the United States, Italy and Spain. Sample material is recorded as cDNA or gDNA derived from T cells, B-cell-depleted T cells, or PBMCs.

V was pared by 7 bases and J by 2 bases, with 11 bases between. CDR3 size: 13 residues. Germline V CDR1 and CDR2: SGHTA, FQGNSA. Original processing methods: Reference gene primer amplification yielded estimated nucleated cell counts. Measured with immunoSEQ multiplex PCR; TCRdb has only the in-frame clones, and not every one. D and trimming come from the DNA, and the V and J calls and clone size come from that table. Of a few hundred thousand clones listed, roughly 86% are singletons. The chain joins TRBV7-2 to TRBJ1-2, with D possibly TRBD1 on 6 matching bases. Sequences were obtained from peripheral blood. The sequence derives from a woman between 45 and 60 years old who had recovered from COVID-19. The chain's CDR3 is CASTRTENYGYTF. As DNA, the CDR3 is TGTGCCAGCACCCGGACAGAGAACTATGGCTACACCTTC.